The 20 T cell receptor beta chains in this list originate from one sample, sequenced in a study of T cells in tumors after PD-1 blockade. TCRdb's table, derived via immunoSEQ multiplex PCR, lists solely in-frame clones and lacks some. The table includes 13,000 to 15,000 clones, approximately 80% detected once. The sample was PBMCs, taken after anti-PD-1 treatment. These receptors were collected from a human donor with basal cell carcinoma.

A few counts support this clone. The chain combines TRBV19 with TRBJ1-5; no reliable D call. Trimming removed 4 bases at V and 5 bases at J, with 12 bases between. Per the germline V gene, CDR1 is LNHDA and CDR2 is SQIVND (reference sequence). The CDR3 extends over 14 amino acids. The DNA for the CDR3 is TGTGCCAGTAGTAAACTAACACAAGATCAGCCCCAGCATTTT. It translates to CASSKLTQDQPQHF.

The chain is built from TRBV27 and TRBJ2-6, with TRBD1 as a possible D gene (8 bases). Trimming left V 6 bases short and J 4 bases short, with 25 bases between. Germline values: CDR1 MNHEY, CDR2 SMNVEV (reference sequence). This CDR3 has 19 residues. The CDR3 coding sequence is TGTGCCAGCAGACCTCTATACAGGGGGGGCTTGGAGGGGGCCAACGTCCTGACTTTC. It yields the protein CASRPLYRGGLEGANVLTF. Filled out from reference TRBV27 and TRBJ2-6, the complete variable domain reads EAQVTQNPRYLITVTGKKLTVTCSQNMNHEYMSWYRQDPGLGLRQIYYSMNVEVTDKGDVPEGYKVSRKEKRNFPLILESPSPNQTSLYFCASRPLYRGGLEGANVLTFGAGSRLTVL.

This sequence joins TRBV2 and TRBJ2-4; D may be TRBD2 (5 bases). V lost 1 base to trimming and J lost 0 bases, with 10 bases between them. This CDR3 has 16 residues. The V gene's germline CDR1 is SNHLY and CDR2 FYNNEI. The CDR3 DNA is TGTGCCAGCAGTGAAGAGGTCGGGGTAGCCAAAAACATTCAGTACTTC. Amino acids: CASSEEVGVAKNIQYF.

This clone is labeled medium-sized (0.01 to 0.1%). The chain has TRBV24-1 and TRBJ2-2; the D is unclear. Trimming shortened V by 4 bases and J by 7 bases, and 3 bases separated the two germline ends. The CDR3 runs to 11 residues. Germline-derived CDR1 and CDR2 are KGHDR and SFDVKD. CDR3 sequence (DNA): TGTGCCACCAGTGAGGGCGGGGAGCTGTTTTTT. Amino acids: CATSEGGELFF.

The CDR3 DNA is TGTGCCAGCAGTGGACGAAGCAGTGACACCGGGGAGCTGTTTTTT. This translates into CASSGRSSDTGELFF. The chain couples TRBV6-4 to TRBJ2-2; D ambiguous. The ends were cut back, 4 bases at V and 3 bases at J, with 12 bases in the middle. The CDR3 length is 15 residues. Germline V CDR1 and CDR2: MRHNA, SNTAGT.

This chain uses TRBV7-2 with TRBJ1-3; D uncertain. CDR1 and CDR2 from the germline V gene are SGHTA and FQGNSA. CDR3 length: 14 amino acids. V lost 6 bases, J lost 0 bases, and 9 bases lay in between. As DNA, the CDR3 is TGTGCCAGCAGACGCGACATCTCTGGAAACACCATATATTTT. Residues: CASRRDISGNTIYF.

This chain links TRBV27 with TRBJ2-5; 8 bases are shared with TRBD1. CDR1 is MNHEY and CDR2 is SMNVEV in the germline V gene (reference sequence). The CDR3 extends over 17 amino acids. V lost 4 bases and J lost 6; bases outside the gene matches: 16. DNA for the CDR3: TGTGCCAGCAGTTCGGGGGCTTGGCAGGGGGCAAGGAAGACCCAGTACTTC. Its translation is CASSSGAWQGARKTQYF.

The rearrangement links TRBV6-5 to TRBJ2-7; a weak D match, TRBD2 (6 bases). V was cut by 6 bases and J by 4 bases, with 13 bases left in between. Germline V gene lookup returns CDR1 MNHEY and CDR2 SVGAGI. This CDR3 spans 13 amino acids. The CDR3 loop is CASSLFGGYEQYF. DNA of the CDR3: TGTGCCAGCAGCCTATTTGGGGGGTACGAGCAGTACTTC.

The V call is TRBV6-5, the J call TRBJ1-2, with D perhaps TRBD1 (6 bases). CDR3 length equals 14 residues. The V end lost 5 bases, the J end lost 7 bases, and 17 bases lay between the germline ends. CDR1 MNHEY and CDR2 SVGAGI come from the germline V gene. This CDR3 is CASSPTGTDRGYTF. CDR3 nucleotide sequence: TGTGCCAGCAGTCCCACAGGGACTGATCGTGGCTACACCTTC.

This sequence joins TRBV12-2 and TRBJ1-6. TRBV12-2 is a documented pseudogene. This CDR3 region has 15 residues. DNA of the CDR3: TGTGCAAGTCGCTTAGTTCCGGGACGAATTTCACCCCTCCACTTT. This codes for CASRLVPGRISPLHF.

The chain recombines TRBV5-4 with TRBJ2-4; TRBD2 agrees at 8 bases. The ends lost 4 bases at V and 8 bases at J; junction bases unmatched: 11. Germline CDR1 SGHNT, CDR2 YYREEE (reference sequence). The CDR3 loop spans 15 amino acids. The chain's CDR3 is CASSRPGGGLDIQYF. Here the CDR3 DNA reads TGTGCCAGCAGCCGCCCGGGGGGGGGACTGGACATTCAGTACTTC.

The chain is built from TRBV7-6 and TRBJ2-3; either TRBD1 or TRBD2 may fit D (6 bases each). Germline CDR1 is SGHVS and CDR2 is FNYEAQ. The CDR3 has 15 residues. V was pared by 6 bases and J by 2 bases, with 15 bases between. In nucleotides, the CDR3 is TGTGCCAGCAGTCCTCGGGGGCTGCTCACAGATACGCAGTATTTT. Protein sequence: CASSPRGLLTDTQYF.

This chain joins TRBV6-5 and TRBJ2-3, with 10 bases that match TRBD2. The V gene end was trimmed by 2 bases and the J gene end by 7 bases; junction bases not matched to a gene: 6. The germline V gene has CDR1 MNHEY and CDR2 SVGAGI. This CDR3 spans 15 amino acids. Here the CDR3 DNA reads TGTGCCAGCAGTTACGAGCGGGGGGGTAGGAATACGCAGTATTTT. Protein: CASSYERGGRNTQYF.

The chain combines TRBV19 with TRBJ2-3; 11 bases agree with TRBD2. The CDR3 totals 16 residues. The germline gives CDR1 LNHDA, CDR2 SQIVND (reference sequence). V was clipped by 1 base and J by 6 bases; unmatched bases: 6. CDR3 nucleotides: TGTGCCAGTAGTATAGCAACTAGCGGGAGTGTTGATACGCAGTATTTT. Amino acid sequence: CASSIATSGSVDTQYF.

This rearrangement joins TRBV3-1 (or the pseudogene TRBV3-2) to TRBJ2-5; no clear D. Per the germline V gene, CDR1 is LGHDT and CDR2 is YNNKEL (reference sequence). V shed 4 bases and J shed 0 bases, with 18 bases lying between them. The CDR3 runs 17 residues. The CDR3 loop reads CASSPRVGAEYQETQYF. For the CDR3, the DNA is TGTGCCAGCAGCCCCCGGGTGGGCGCAGAGTACCAAGAGACCCAGTACTTC.

The chain carries TRBV5-5 and TRBJ1-3; D is uncertain. Germline CDR1 reads SGHKS; CDR2 reads YYEKEE (reference sequence). Between the trimmed V and J ends, which lost 7 bases and 4 bases, there was a span of 12 bases. The CDR3 runs 13 residues. CDR3 DNA sequence: TGTGCCAGCCGTGGTACCGTCGGAAACACCATATATTTT. The encoded protein is CASRGTVGNTIYF.

Concerning this clone itself: Other DNA sequences in this specimen translate into the identical CDR3. This chain links TRBV2 with TRBJ2-1; TRBD2 matches 7 bases. CDR3 length equals 19 residues. The germline CDR1 and CDR2 sequences are SNHLY and FYNNEI. CDR3 sequence (DNA): TGTCCCCGCAGTGACGGGTGGGCGGGGGAGGGGAGCTCCTACAATGAGCAGTTCTTC. Encoded protein: CPRSDGWAGEGSSYNEQFF.

The V gene is TRBV6-5, the J gene TRBJ1-2, with TRBD1 as a possible D gene (6 bases). Germline assignment: CDR1 MNHEY and CDR2 SVGAGI. The CDR3 runs 15 residues. Trimming removed 4 bases at V and 2 bases at J, with 14 bases between. CDR3 sequence reads: CASSSPGHINYGYTF. The CDR3 coding sequence is TGTGCCAGCAGTTCCCCGGGACATATAAACTATGGCTACACCTTC.

The chain recombines TRBV9 with TRBJ1-1; D is perhaps TRBD1 (6 bases). V lost 0 bases and J 1 base, leaving 16 bases between the germline ends. The CDR3 sequence is 17 residues long. Looked up from germline, CDR1 is SGDLS and CDR2 is YYNGEE. The CDR3 is CASSVEVDGQRNTEAFF. The CDR3 DNA reads as TGTGCCAGCAGCGTAGAAGTTGACGGACAGAGGAACACTGAAGCTTTCTTT.

The chain uses TRBV5-4 and TRBJ2-7; D remains unclear. Trimming took 3 bases from V and 1 from J, leaving 2 bases between them. Germline V gene lookup returns CDR1 SGHNT and CDR2 YYREEE (reference sequence). CDR3 length: 11 residues. CDR3 region: CASSSSYEQYF. The CDR3 region has the DNA TGTGCCAGCAGCTCTTCCTACGAGCAGTACTTC.